This TCR beta chain was obtained from a study of PD-L1 blockade in urothelial cancer. Whole-study context: Men with urothelial cancer arising in the bladder made up about 85% of the roughly 30 patients.

The repertoire was sequenced with immunoSEQ multiplex PCR; TCRdb's copy has only in-frame clones and lacks some. The sample has tens of thousands of clones, around 90% seen once; the top ten hold around 1.5%. Time point given: pretreatment peripheral blood. The patients' disease, urothelial carcinoma, was locally advanced or metastatic. V shed 8 bases and J 7 bases; nucleotides not matched to a gene: 12. Germline V gene data show CDR1 as SGHAT and CDR2 as FQNNGV. The CDR3 runs 15 residues. This material consisted of PBMCs, taken around atezolizumab (anti-PD-L1) treatment. V usage is TRBV11-2 and J usage is TRBJ1-2, with 11 bases lining up with TRBD1. The clonotype was recovered from a man aged 55-75 years with urothelial cancer. CDR3 sequence: CASQPIRGTGGGYTF. The CDR3 bases are TGTGCCAGCCAACCTATACGGGGGACAGGGGGTGGCTACACCTTC.